This TCR beta chain emerged from a study of response to subunit inactivated influenza vaccine. Points on this clonotype: What it recognizes is unknown.

With V trimmed by 10 bases and J by 6 bases, 16 bases remained unmatched. This CDR3 has 16 amino acids. Germline V gives CDR1 MDHEN, CDR2 SYDVKM. Study results and caveats: New T cells are recruited in small numbers by each seasonal influenza vaccination, according to the authors' suggestion.

TCRdb re-derived calls from the RT-PCR reads in MiXCR, one entry per CDR3 protein. The data contain about 800,000 distinct CDR3 sequences, over 20% of them singletons. This TCR was sampled from a man aged 50 or older who received an inactivated influenza vaccine. Sequencing was performed on PBMCs from blood, taken 4 to 6 days after vaccination. The chain couples TRBV28 to TRBJ1-5; 9 bases line up with TRBD1. In nucleotides, the CDR3 is TGTGCCACCAATCCGGGACAGGGAGATCTCAGTCAGCCCCAGCATTTT. Amino acid sequence: CATNPGQGDLSQPQHF.